This T cell receptor beta chain stems from a study of beta chain features in type 1 diabetes. Study context: There was similarity between patients and healthy donors in age, gender and cell yields. Whole-study findings and limits: Short templates might get an advantage during PCR, and this would be equal in patients and controls. Moderate yet significant TCRB CDR3 shortening was seen in Type 1 diabetes patients in all four CD4+ subsets. Among type 1 diabetes patients, VDJ junctions had fewer insertions and more deletions.

Every isolated RNA sample was fully reverse transcribed, so sequencing captured expressed TCRB transcripts. Some clones are missing from TCRdb's copy, which holds only in-frame ones; the method was immunoSEQ multiplex PCR. The data hold a few hundred thousand clones, with approximately 12% observed a single time. This CDR3 is 15 amino acids long. Looked up from germline, CDR1 is SGHDT and CDR2 is YYEEEE. The germline V and J ends were trimmed by 5 bases and 6 bases, with 20 bases remaining between them. Purities over 95% were achieved in all sorted populations. Comments on this clone: Its antigen is currently unknown.

The sample consisted of naive CD4+ T cells from blood. The receptor's source is a woman aged 18-30 years with type 1 diabetes. The rearrangement uses TRBV5-6 and TRBJ1-2, with a weak D call TRBD1 (6 bases). The CDR3 here is CASRLLQGVVDGYTF. The CDR3, as DNA: TGTGCCAGCAGACTGCTACAGGGAGTGGTGGATGGCTACACCTTC.